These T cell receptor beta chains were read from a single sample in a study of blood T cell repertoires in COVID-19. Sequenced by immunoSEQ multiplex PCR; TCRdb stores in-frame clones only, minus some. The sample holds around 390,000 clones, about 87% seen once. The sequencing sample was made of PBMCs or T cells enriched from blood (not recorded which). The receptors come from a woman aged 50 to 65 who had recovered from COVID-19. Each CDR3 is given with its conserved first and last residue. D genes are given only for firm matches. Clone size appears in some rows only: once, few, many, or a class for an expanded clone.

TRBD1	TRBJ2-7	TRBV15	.	TGTGCCACCAGCAGGCCGACAGGGGGCGAGCAGTACTTC	CATSRPTGGEQYF
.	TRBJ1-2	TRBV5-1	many	TGCGCCAGCAGCTTATTTCAGGGATACTATGGCTACACCTTC	CASSLFQGYYGYTF
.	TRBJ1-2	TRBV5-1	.	TGCGCCAGCAGCTTGGAGAGGGGAGGCGGCTACACCTTC	CASSLERGGGYTF
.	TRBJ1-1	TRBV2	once	TGTGCCAGCAGTAATCTCAGGGAACCGAACACTGAAGCTTTCTTT	CASSNLREPNTEAFF
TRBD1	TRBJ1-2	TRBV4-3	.	TGCGCCAGCAGCGCCCAGGGGGCGAGCTATGGCTACACCTTC	CASSAQGASYGYTF
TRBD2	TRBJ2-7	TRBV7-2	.	TGTGCCAGCAGTTCCGGGACTAGCGGGGGGGCCTACGAGCAGTACTTC	CASSSGTSGGAYEQYF
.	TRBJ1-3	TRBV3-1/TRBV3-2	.	TGTGCCAGCAGTAACTCTGGAAACACCATATATTTT	CASSNSGNTIYF
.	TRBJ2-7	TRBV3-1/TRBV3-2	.	TGTGCCAGCAGCCAAGAGGACAGTTGGGGTTACGAGCAGTACTTC	CASSQEDSWGYEQYF
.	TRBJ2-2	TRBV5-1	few	TGCGCCAGCAGCCCGGGGGACTTAGAGGCCGGGGAGCTGTTTTTT	CASSPGDLEAGELFF
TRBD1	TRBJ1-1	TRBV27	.	TGTGCCAGCAGTTTAAAACCGACAGGGAGAACTAGCACTGAAGCTTTCTTT	CASSLKPTGRTSTEAFF
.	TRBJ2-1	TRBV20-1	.	TGCAGTGCTAGAGGGGGCGGTGAGCAGTTCTTC	CSARGGGEQFF
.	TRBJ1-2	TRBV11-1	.	TGTGCCAGCAGCTTAGGAGGCTCCAGGGAGGATGGCTACACCTTC	CASSLGGSREDGYTF
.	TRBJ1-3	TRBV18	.	TGTGCCAGCTCACCGCTGGCCGCCGACAGAAGCTCTGGAAACACCATATATTTT	CASSPLAADRSSGNTIYF
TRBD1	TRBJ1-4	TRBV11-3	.	TGTGCCAGCAGCTTAGGCCAGGGGGCATTCTGTGAAAAACTGTTTTTT	CASSLGQGAFCEKLFF
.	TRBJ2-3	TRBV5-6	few	TGTGCCAGCAGCTTGGGCCCATACAGTGAGTATCCCACAGATACGCAGTATTTT	CASSLGPYSEYPTDTQYF
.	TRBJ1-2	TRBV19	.	TGTGCCAGTAGTATTCTCCAGGGGCGCGGCTACACCTTC	CASSILQGRGYTF
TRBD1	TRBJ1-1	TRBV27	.	TGTGCCAGCAGTTTTCTTAACCCCCCCCCGGGACAGGGCACTGAAGCTTTCTTT	CASSFLNPPPGQGTEAFF
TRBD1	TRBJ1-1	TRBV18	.	TGTGCCAGCTCACCAGGGGACAGGGCTGATGGGGCTTTCTTT	CASSPGDRADGAFF
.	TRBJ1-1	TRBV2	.	TGTGCCAGCAGTTTGCACGAGGGCACTGAAGCTTTCTTT	CASSLHEGTEAFF
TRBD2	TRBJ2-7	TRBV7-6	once	TGTGCCAGCAGCCCCACTAGCGGACCTCCCTACGAGCAGTACTTC	CASSPTSGPPYEQYF
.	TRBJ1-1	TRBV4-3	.	TGCGCCAGCAGCCAAGAAGGGCGAAGGGGGGAAGCTTTCTTT	CASSQEGRRGEAFF
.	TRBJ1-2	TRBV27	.	TGTGCCAGCAGCCTCAGGGAGGACTATGGCTACACCTTC	CASSLREDYGYTF
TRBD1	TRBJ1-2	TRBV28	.	TGTGCCAGCAGTGAGGACAGGGGCTATGGCTACACCTTC	CASSEDRGYGYTF
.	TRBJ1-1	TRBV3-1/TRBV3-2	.	TGTGCCAGCAGCCAAGGGACACTTATGAACACTGAAGCTTTCTTT	CASSQGTLMNTEAFF
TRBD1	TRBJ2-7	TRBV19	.	TGTGCCAGCAGGTCGGACAGGTCCTACGAGCAGTACTTC	CASRSDRSYEQYF
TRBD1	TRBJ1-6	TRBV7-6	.	TGTGCCAGCAGCCGGTGGGACAGTCGGGATTCACCCCTCCACTTT	CASSRWDSRDSPLHF
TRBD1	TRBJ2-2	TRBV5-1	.	TGCGCCAGCAGCCCGCTCGACAGGGAAGGCACCGGGGAGCTGTTTTTT	CASSPLDREGTGELFF
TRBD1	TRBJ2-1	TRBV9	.	TGTGCCAGCAGCGCCAACCCCGGGACAGCCTACAATGAGCAGTTCTTC	CASSANPGTAYNEQFF
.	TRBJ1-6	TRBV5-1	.	TGCGCCAGCAGCTTGGATGGGCAGGGTAATTCACCCCTCCACTTT	CASSLDGQGNSPLHF
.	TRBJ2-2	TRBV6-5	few	TGTGCCAGCCGCGGCGGGGAGGCCGCCGGGGAGCTGTTTTTT	CASRGGEAAGELFF
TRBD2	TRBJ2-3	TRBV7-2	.	TGTGCCAGCAGCTCTCTTACTAGCGGGGGGTTAGATACGCAGTATTTT	CASSSLTSGGLDTQYF